The clone carrying this TCR beta chain was picked up many times. The germline V gene encodes CDR1 SEHNR and CDR2 FQNEAQ (reference sequence). The length of the CDR3 is 12 residues. Trimming removed 1 base from V and 8 bases from J, with 5 bases in between. TCRdb used MiXCR to reprocess the RT-PCR reads, holding one entry per CDR3 protein. The sample yields 550,000 to 750,000 distinct CDR3 sequences, 14% seen once. The chain carries TRBV7-9 and TRBJ1-4; D gene ambiguous. The sequenced material came from memory CD4+ T cells from blood. The origin of this receptor is a female donor in good health, serving as a healthy control. CDR3 amino acids: CASSLVREKLFF. As DNA, the CDR3 is TGTGCCAGCAGCTTAGTGCGCGAAAAACTGTTTTTT.